This T cell receptor beta chain was identified during a study of T cells in Graves' hyperthyroidism and ophthalmopathy. In the study overall: It was at initial diagnosis, before any treatment, that peripheral blood was collected.

Germline V CDR1 and CDR2: MNHEY, SVGAGI. The CDR3 extends over 17 amino acids. Trimming at V came to 2 bases and at J to 5 bases, leaving 12 bases not matched to a gene. RNA transcripts were the template for amplifying TCR beta CDR3 regions. The primer set for the first-round RT-PCR of the TCR CDR3 was HTBI. TCRdb redid the calling of the multiplex PCR reads with MiXCR, one entry per CDR3 protein. The sample consists of over 300,000 distinct CDR3 sequences, more than 11% of them appearing once. The clonotype comes from a woman aged 55-70 years with Graves' hyperthyroidism. This chain joins TRBV6-5 and TRBJ2-5, with 9 positions matching TRBD1. The sample comprised blood. The CDR3, as DNA: TGTGCCAGCAGTTACACACGCTGGACAGGGGAATCGGAGACCCAGTACTTC. Translation gives CASSYTRWTGESETQYF.